This T cell receptor (beta chain) derives from a study of control samples from healthy donors and cancer patients. The table came from immunoSEQ multiplex PCR; TCRdb's copy has only in-frame clones and leaves some out. The repertoire holds around 80,000 clones, with under 90% as singletons. CDR3 length: 13 amino acids. Looked up from germline, CDR1 is LNHDA and CDR2 is SQIVND (reference sequence). Trimming took 8 bases from V and 1 from J, leaving 11 bases between them. The specimen was blood. The sequence was obtained from a man aged 50 or older in good health. The V call is TRBV19, the J call TRBJ1-1, with D perhaps TRBD1 (6 bases). The CDR3 here is CASLGDTNTEAFF. In nucleotides, the CDR3 is TGTGCCAGTTTGGGGGACACGAACACTGAAGCTTTCTTT.